A single sample is the source of the 7 T cell receptor beta chains below, sequenced in a study of blood T cell repertoires in COVID-19. Some clones are missing from TCRdb's copy, which holds only in-frame ones; the method was immunoSEQ multiplex PCR. The table lists 200,000 to 250,000 clones, 82% of them singletons, with roughly 3.2% in the top ten. The sequencing input was peripheral blood. Every receptor here comes from a woman between 18 and 30 years old with acute or convalescent COVID-19.

V is TRBV24-1 and J is TRBJ2-7; TRBD2 aligns across 7 bases. The J segment lost 4 bases and the V segment lost 3 bases, leaving 8 bases of the junction unmatched. The CDR3 is 15 residues long. The germline gives CDR1 KGHDR, CDR2 SFDVKD. Here the CDR3 DNA reads TGTGCCACCAGTGATCCTAGGACTAGTTGGTACGAGCAGTACTTC. The encoded protein is CATSDPRTSWYEQYF.

The J gene is TRBJ1-5, the V gene TRBV30; 9 bases align to TRBD1. Per the germline V gene, CDR1 is GTSNPN and CDR2 is SVGIG (reference sequence). The CDR3 sequence is 15 residues long. J lost 4 bases, V lost 5 bases, and 9 bases had no gene match. CDR3: CAWGTQGARNQPQHF. The CDR3 bases are TGTGCCTGGGGAACACAGGGGGCGAGGAATCAGCCCCAGCATTTT.

The chain carries TRBV18 and TRBJ1-1; the D is unclear. V was shortened by 3 bases and J by 1 base, with 6 bases between the two germline ends. This CDR3 is built from 13 residues. Per germline, CDR1 KGHSH and CDR2 LQKENI. CDR3 region: CASSPTSNTEAFF. The CDR3 coding sequence is TGTGCCAGCTCACCCACATCGAACACTGAAGCTTTCTTT.

This chain connects TRBV7-6 to TRBJ2-5; D is possibly TRBD1 (5 bases). Per the germline V gene, CDR1 is SGHVS and CDR2 is FNYEAQ. This CDR3 is built from 14 residues. With 5 bases removed from V and 5 bases from J, the gap between germline ends came to 15 bases. This CDR3 is CASSPRPGKETQYF. The CDR3 nucleotides are TGTGCCAGCAGCCCTAGACCAGGGAAGGAGACCCAGTACTTC.

This sequence joins TRBV9 and TRBJ2-5; 9 nucleotides agree with TRBD2. Germline CDR1 is SGDLS and CDR2 is YYNGEE. With V trimmed by 3 bases and J by 5 bases, 11 bases remained unmatched. The CDR3 has 16 residues. CDR3 region: CASSATGTSSSETQYF. As DNA, the CDR3 is TGTGCCAGCAGCGCCACCGGGACTAGCTCTTCGGAGACCCAGTACTTC.

This chain connects TRBV12-3 or TRBV12-4 to TRBJ1-2; D gene unclear. There are 11 residues in the CDR3. The V gene lost 3 bases and the J gene lost 6 bases, with 5 bases spanning the gap. For the CDR3, the DNA is TGTGCCAGCAGTTTTAATGATGGCTACACCTTC. Amino acids: CASSFNDGYTF.

V is TRBV6-5 and J is TRBJ1-2; no definite D call. Germline lookup yields CDR1 MNHEY and CDR2 SVGAGI. V dropped 8 bases and J dropped 4 bases, with 5 bases sitting between them. The CDR3 runs 10 residues. DNA for the CDR3: TGTGCCAGCGGCCCCTATGGCTACACCTTC. Its translation: CASGPYGYTF.